The entry that follows covers one T cell receptor (beta chain) sequence. Its specificity is unknown. Germline-derived CDR1 and CDR2 are MDHEN and SYDVKM. The CDR3 contains 15 residues. Trimming cost V 6 bases and J 0 bases; bases outside gene matches: 4. The sample originates from a study of cytomegalovirus exposure and HLA in healthy donors. Study results and caveats: The study assumed roughly uniform donor sequencing depth for presence/absence analyses. A link between a missense DCLRE1C variant and TCR beta V- and J-gene trimming emerged from a later analysis. Researchers catalogued some 160 TCR beta chains as cytomegalovirus-associated.

The PCR used 60 Vbeta and 13 Jbeta primers. Generated by immunoSEQ multiplex PCR, the TCRdb table keeps only in-frame clones and is missing some. The specimen's table records 150,000 to 200,000 clones. The clonotype comes from a man younger than 45 in good health and CMV-seronegative. The source material was PBMCs. The chain has TRBV28 and TRBJ2-2; 7 bases are a match to TRBD2. The CDR3 loop reads CASSPTSSNTGELFF. CDR3 DNA: TGTGCCAGCAGCCCGACTAGCTCGAACACCGGGGAGCTGTTTTTT.